Following are 25 T cell receptor beta chains from one sample sequenced in a study of regulatory T cells in long-lasting Graves disease (dated by TCRdb to the early 2020s). This specimen's time point label, interpreted: persistent/refractory GD, antithyroid drugs over 5 years with positive TRAb. For both TCR sequencing and RNA sequencing, RNA was extracted from PBMCs in TRIzol. To prepare the library, multiplex PCR was applied. Instrument on record: Illumina HiSeq 4000. To build TCR beta libraries, CDR3 regions were amplified by Arm-PCR using iRepertoire HTBI primers. TCRdb handled the public reads itself, with Q25 trimming in fastp and clone calling in MiXCR, and kept productive beta chains. A single entry per CDR3 protein holds the most common genes and DNA from its merged rows. Counted in this sample were more than 300,000 distinct CDR3 sequences; roughly 21% of them appeared once. Jointly, the top ten make up 29% of the sample.

This material consisted of peripheral blood mononuclear cells (PBMCs), taken when the disease was refractory, from a patient treated with antithyroid drugs. The receptors were sampled from a female donor with Graves disease.

V and J are TRBV29-1 and TRBJ1-3; D is possibly TRBD1 (5 bases). V gave up 1 base and J gave up 3 bases, with 10 bases separating them. This CDR3 is built from 14 residues. The germline CDR1 and CDR2 sequences are SQVTM and ANQGSEA. In DNA, the CDR3 is TGCAGCGTTGAAGTCGGGACGGTTGGAAACACCATATATTTT. Its translation: CSVEVGTVGNTIYF.

This clonotype came up many times. The CDR3 DNA sequence: TGTGCCAGCAGCCAAGAGGACGGGGCGCGGAAGACCCAGTACTTC. Translated, it gives CASSQEDGARKTQYF. V usage is TRBV4-2 and J usage is TRBJ2-5; possibly TRBD1 or TRBD2 for D (5 bases each). This CDR3 region has 15 residues. The V gene lost 0 bases and the J gene lost 6 bases, with 14 bases spanning the gap. Per the germline V gene, CDR1 is LGHNA and CDR2 is YNFKEQ.

This clonotype was counted many times. The genes are TRBV7-6 and TRBJ2-7; 11 nucleotides agree with TRBD2. The CDR3 sequence is 14 residues long. Germline-derived CDR1 and CDR2 are SGHVS and FNYEAQ. Trimming took 4 bases from V and 9 from J; bases not matched to a gene: 8. The CDR3 coding sequence is TGTGCCAGCAGCTCAACTAGCGGGAGTAGTAGGCAGTACTTC. It codes for CASSSTSGSSRQYF.

This clonotype was seen repeatedly, ten times or more. The chain carries TRBV7-9 and TRBJ2-7, with 7 bases fitting TRBD2. Germline values: CDR1 SEHNR, CDR2 FQNEAQ (reference sequence). The CDR3 runs to 14 residues. V lost 4 bases, J lost 2 bases, and 5 bases stayed unmatched. The DNA for the CDR3 is TGTGCCAGCAGCTCCAAGCGGGGACCCTACGAGCAGTACTTC. Protein product: CASSSKRGPYEQYF. The full variable domain, in which reference TRBV7-9 and TRBJ2-7 provide the parts outside the CDR3, is DTGVSQNPRHKITKRGQNVTFRCDPISEHNRLYWYRQTLGQGPEFLTYFQNEAQLEKSRLLSDRFSAERPKGSFSTLEIQRTEQGDSAMYLCASSSKRGPYEQYFGPGTRLTVT.

This clonotype was counted at least ten times. The genes are TRBV3-1 and TRBJ2-5; perhaps TRBD2 as D (5 bases). This CDR3 has 13 amino acids. V was cut by 2 bases and J by 2 bases, with 6 bases left in between. CDR1 and CDR2 (germline): LGHDT, YNNKEL (reference sequence). This chain's CDR3 is CASSQRGQETQYF. The CDR3 DNA reads as TGTGCCAGCAGCCAACGGGGTCAAGAGACCCAGTACTTC.

This clonotype came up many times. The gene calls are TRBV3-1 and TRBJ1-4; D not resolved. The length of the CDR3 is 15 residues. Germline V gene lookup returns CDR1 LGHDT and CDR2 YNNKEL (reference sequence). V was trimmed by 2 bases and J by 8 bases, leaving 15 bases between them. CDR3 region: CASSQSSGMGEKLFF. CDR3 nucleotide sequence: TGTGCCAGCAGCCAATCCTCGGGGATGGGCGAAAAACTGTTTTTT.

This clonotype was observed at least ten times. The J gene is TRBJ1-1, the V gene TRBV12-3 or TRBV12-4, with a possible D match to TRBD1 (6 bases). The CDR3 sequence is 18 residues long. Trimming left V 6 bases short and J 5 bases short, with 28 bases between. The DNA of the CDR3 is TGTGCCAGCAGCCCCCGGTCTATTTGGGGGCAGGGAGGAACTGAAGCTTTCTTT. As protein: CASSPRSIWGQGGTEAFF.

This clonotype was seen ten or more times. The rearrangement joins TRBV2 to TRBJ1-4, with 9 nucleotides matching TRBD1. The CDR3 spans 14 residues. Losses at the gene ends were 6 bases for V and 6 bases for J; bases not matched to a gene: 5. The germline CDR1 and CDR2 sequences are SNHLY and FYNNEI. DNA of the CDR3: TGTGCCAGCAGGGACACAGGGGGCCATGAAAAACTGTTTTTT. This translates into CASRDTGGHEKLFF.

In this sample, this clonotype turned up many times. V and J are TRBV7-3 and TRBJ2-7, with D hard to call. This CDR3 comprises 13 residues. The germline gives CDR1 SGHTA, CDR2 FQGTGA. Trimming stripped 0 bases from V and 4 bases from J, with 7 bases between. The CDR3 spells CASSLTGQYEQYF. Written as DNA, the CDR3 is TGTGCCAGCAGCTTAACAGGGCAGTACGAGCAGTACTTC.

This sequence joins TRBV12-5 and TRBJ2-3; TRBD2 agrees at 12 bases. Germline V CDR1 and CDR2: LGHNT, FRNRAP. This CDR3 is built from 16 residues. Unmatched junction bases numbered 5, after V lost 5 bases and J lost 2 bases. In DNA form, the CDR3 reads TGTGCTAGTGGTACCGGACTAGCGGGGAACACAGATACGCAGTATTTT. It translates to CASGTGLAGNTDTQYF. Combining the CDR3 with reference TRBV12-5 and TRBJ2-3 gives the whole variable domain DARVTQTPRHKVTEMGQEVTMRCQPILGHNTVFWYRQTMMQGLELLAYFRNRAPLDDSGMPKDRFSAEMPDATLATLKIQPSEPRDSAVYFCASGTGLAGNTDTQYFGPGTRLTVL.

A few counts support this clonotype. The chain employs TRBV10-3 and TRBJ1-3; D not resolved. Looked up from germline, CDR1 is ENHRY and CDR2 is SYGVKD. V was pared by 2 bases and J by 2 bases, with 7 bases between. The CDR3 covers 14 residues. In DNA, the CDR3 is TGTGCCATCAGTGAGGAGGTCACTGGAAACACCATATATTTT. It specifies CAISEEVTGNTIYF.

This clonotype was detected only a few times. V usage is TRBV5-1 and J usage is TRBJ1-2, with D maybe TRBD1 (6 bases). Germline values: CDR1 SGHRS, CDR2 YFSETQ. The CDR3 has 14 amino acids. The V and J ends lost 4 bases and 4 bases respectively, with 14 bases between them. The CDR3 loop reads CASSPPGHLYGYTF. In DNA form, the CDR3 reads TGCGCCAGCAGCCCGCCGGGACACCTCTATGGCTACACCTTC.

This clonotype has ten or more counts. This rearrangement joins TRBV4-1 to TRBJ1-1, with D possibly being TRBD1 (5 bases). V dropped 4 bases and J dropped 12 bases, with 18 bases sitting between them. This CDR3 region has 13 residues. In germline, CDR1 is MGHRA, CDR2 YSYEKL. The CDR3 sequence is CASSLRKLGTSFF. For the CDR3, the DNA is TGCGCCAGCAGCCTTAGGAAACTCGGGACGTCTTTCTTT.

This clonotype has ten or more counts. The chain joins TRBV2 to TRBJ2-7, with D perhaps matching TRBD1 (5 bases). Germline loops: CDR1 SNHLY, CDR2 FYNNEI. Trimming stripped 6 bases from V and 7 bases from J, with 16 bases between. The CDR3 is made up of 13 amino acids. CDR3 protein: CASSYLQGREQYF. Here the CDR3 DNA reads TGTGCCAGCAGCTACCTTCAGGGTCGGGAGCAGTACTTC.

The chain employs TRBV19 and TRBJ1-1; no firm D call. V lost 9 bases and J 5 bases, leaving 10 bases between the germline ends. Germline loops: CDR1 LNHDA, CDR2 SQIVND (reference sequence). The CDR3 spans 11 residues. In DNA form, the CDR3 reads TGTGCCAGGGGTCACAGTACTGAAGCTTTCTTT. Translated: CARGHSTEAFF.

This clonotype was observed many times. V is TRBV5-1 and J is TRBJ2-7; D is unclear. CDR1 is SGHRS, CDR2 YFSETQ, per germline. The V gene lost 0 bases and the J gene lost 0 bases, with 10 bases spanning the gap. The CDR3 covers 15 residues. This chain's CDR3 is CASSLVRTDSYEQYF. The CDR3 region has the DNA TGCGCCAGCAGCTTGGTGCGGACCGACTCCTACGAGCAGTACTTC.

The chain is built from TRBV7-2 and TRBJ2-3, with 11 bases that match TRBD2. Germline loops: CDR1 SGHTA, CDR2 FQGNSA. V shed 5 bases, J shed 5 bases, and the junction held 6 bases outside the gene matches. The CDR3 length is 15 residues. This chain's CDR3 is CASSHTSGRLDTQYF. For the CDR3, the DNA is TGTGCCAGCAGCCACACTAGCGGGAGACTAGATACGCAGTATTTT.

This clonotype appeared a single time. The V gene is TRBV9, the J gene TRBJ2-3; 7 positions agree with TRBD2. CDR1 is SGDLS and CDR2 is YYNGEE in the germline V gene. V lost 3 bases, J lost 1 base, and 8 bases stayed unmatched. The CDR3 is made up of 16 amino acids. CDR3 amino acids: CASSAGWGGGTDTQYF. Written as DNA, the CDR3 is TGTGCCAGCAGCGCGGGTTGGGGGGGGGGCACAGATACGCAGTATTTT.

The chain links TRBV14 to TRBJ2-2; D not certain. Between the trimmed V and J ends, which lost 5 bases and 1 base, there was a span of 8 bases. The CDR3 spans 14 residues. The V gene's germline CDR1 is SGHDN and CDR2 FVKESK. The CDR3 DNA sequence: TGTGCCAGCAGCGCGGTTTTGAACACCGGGGAGCTGTTTTTT. It is translated as CASSAVLNTGELFF.

This clonotype appeared many times. V and J are TRBV3-1 and TRBJ1-2; the D gene is possibly TRBD1 (5 bases). V was pared by 1 base and J by 3 bases, with 15 bases between. CDR1 and CDR2 from the germline V gene are LGHDT and YNNKEL (reference sequence). CDR3 size: 16 residues. Here the CDR3 reads CASSQVVVAGDYGYTF. The DNA of the CDR3 is TGTGCCAGCAGCCAAGTGGTAGTGGCGGGGGACTATGGCTACACCTTC.

In nucleotides, the CDR3 is TGTGCCAGTAGTAAAAAGAGAGGAGAGACCCAGTACTTC. It yields the protein CASSKKRGETQYF. The chain is built from TRBV19 and TRBJ2-5; D gene uncertain. Germline CDR1 is LNHDA and CDR2 is SQIVND (reference sequence). The CDR3 is 13 residues long. Trimming pared 4 bases from V and 4 bases from J, leaving 10 bases between. The full variable domain, with the rest looked up from reference TRBV19 and TRBJ2-5, is DGGITQSPKYLFRKEGQNVTLSCEQNLNHDAMYWYRQDPGQGLRLIYYSQIVNDFQKGDIAEGYSVSREKKESFPLTVTSAQKNPTAFYLCASSKKRGETQYFGPGTRLLVL.

This clonotype was counted ten times or more. The genes are TRBV24-1 and TRBJ1-2; D remains unclear. The CDR3 runs 12 residues. Germline values: CDR1 KGHDR, CDR2 SFDVKD. V was cut by 4 bases and J by 7 bases, with 9 bases left in between. This CDR3 is CATSEADAGYTF. The CDR3 DNA sequence: TGTGCCACCAGTGAAGCCGACGCTGGCTACACCTTC.

The rearrangement joins TRBV27 to TRBJ2-2; D is unclear. The CDR3 runs to 13 residues. In germline, CDR1 is MNHEY, CDR2 SMNVEV (reference sequence). The V end lost 3 bases, the J end lost 6 bases, and 8 bases lay between the germline ends. CDR3 sequence: CASSFYGAGELFF. The CDR3 DNA follows: TGTGCCAGCAGTTTTTATGGTGCCGGGGAGCTGTTTTTT.

This clonotype has a count of ten or more. The V and J genes are TRBV2 and TRBJ2-7; 13 bases align to TRBD2. The CDR3 consists of 14 residues. Looked up from germline, CDR1 is SNHLY and CDR2 is FYNNEI. The J segment lost 4 bases and the V segment lost 8 bases, leaving 5 bases of the junction unmatched. CDR3 protein: CASPGTSGTYEQYF. CDR3 coding DNA: TGTGCCAGCCCCGGGACTAGCGGGACATACGAGCAGTACTTC.

The rearrangement links TRBV3-1 to TRBJ2-5; 9 bases map to TRBD2. Trimming removed 0 bases from V and 5 bases from J; junction bases left unmatched: 7. Germline CDR1 and CDR2: LGHDT and YNNKEL (reference sequence). The CDR3 has 16 amino acids. The CDR3 loop reads CASSQDRREGRETQYF. CDR3 nucleotide sequence: TGTGCCAGCAGCCAAGATCGGCGGGAGGGCCGGGAGACCCAGTACTTC.